These 30 T cell receptor beta chains originate from one sample sequenced in a study of blood T cell repertoires in COVID-19. Profiled with immunoSEQ multiplex PCR; TCRdb holds only in-frame clones, not every one. The sample comprises 200,000 to 250,000 clones, around nine tenths of which are singletons, and over 12% rests with the top ten. The sample comprised PBMCs or T cells enriched from blood (not recorded which). These TCRs come from a woman aged 45-65 years with acute COVID-19.

The chain uses TRBV4-1 and TRBJ1-5; the D gene is possibly TRBD1 (5 bases). Between the trimmed V and J ends, which lost 5 bases and 5 bases, there was a span of 13 bases. Germline CDR1 MGHRA, CDR2 YSYEKL. The CDR3 has 14 amino acids. CDR3 residues: CASSAGIIDQPQHF. The CDR3 DNA reads as TGCGCCAGCAGCGCAGGGATTATAGATCAGCCCCAGCATTTT.

The chain recombines TRBV27 with TRBJ2-7; TRBD2 might be the D (5 bases). The V gene lost 0 bases and the J gene lost 5 bases, with 11 bases spanning the gap. CDR1 and CDR2 (germline): MNHEY, SMNVEV (reference sequence). The length of the CDR3 is 14 residues. The CDR3 loop reads CASSLSSVNDEQYF. The CDR3 bases are TGTGCCAGCAGTTTATCTAGCGTTAACGACGAGCAGTACTTC.

V usage is TRBV18 and J usage is TRBJ2-7; 8 positions agree with TRBD2. V shed 2 bases, J shed 6 bases, and the junction held 9 bases outside the gene matches. The CDR3 is 15 amino acids. From germline, CDR1 is KGHSH and CDR2 LQKENI. CDR3 sequence: CASSPRREGLGEQYF. The DNA for the CDR3 is TGTGCCAGCTCACCAAGACGGGAGGGCCTCGGCGAGCAGTACTTC.

Many counts were recorded for this clone. The chain employs TRBV6-5 and TRBJ1-2; 9 nucleotides agree with TRBD1. The CDR3 is 14 residues long. Germline V lookup: CDR1 MNHEY, CDR2 SVGAGI. With 5 bases clipped from V and 4 bases from J, the junction kept 5 bases outside the gene matches. The CDR3 region is CASSPGTGRYGYTF. DNA for the CDR3: TGTGCCAGCAGTCCCGGGACAGGGCGCTATGGCTACACCTTC.

The rearrangement links TRBV11-3 to TRBJ2-1; a possible D gene is TRBD2 (6 bases). The CDR3 has 15 residues. Deletions cut 1 base from V and 4 bases from J, with 11 bases between. Germline CDR1 and CDR2: SGHNT and YENEEA. The CDR3 DNA sequence: TGTGCCAGCAGCTTAGGGGAGGCCTTGTACAATGAGCAGTTCTTC. Protein sequence: CASSLGEALYNEQFF.

This clone was seen only once. DNA of the CDR3: TGTGCCAGCAGTTGGGGACTCCAAGAGACCCAGTACTTC. As protein: CASSWGLQETQYF. The chain recombines TRBV12-3 or TRBV12-4 with TRBJ2-5; maybe TRBD2 (6 bases). V lost 4 bases, J lost 1 base, and 7 bases lay in between. This CDR3 spans 13 amino acids.

This chain joins TRBV24-1 and TRBJ2-5, with 11 bases identical to TRBD2. Trimming cost V 3 bases and J 4 bases; bases outside gene matches: 21. The CDR3 loop spans 21 amino acids. CDR1 is KGHDR and CDR2 is SFDVKD in the germline V gene. CDR3 nucleotide sequence: TGTGCCACCAGTGATACCCAAGAGCGACTAGCGGGGAGGGCTAAGGGAGAGACCCAGTACTTC. As protein: CATSDTQERLAGRAKGETQYF.

CDR3 in amino acids: CASSLAGTGDYEQYF. The CDR3 DNA is TGTGCCAGCAGCTTAGCCGGGACAGGGGACTACGAGCAGTACTTC. The chain combines TRBV7-2 with TRBJ2-7, with TRBD1 matching 10 bases. The CDR3 runs 15 residues. V shed 0 bases and J 3 bases; nucleotides not matched to a gene: 2. Germline V gives CDR1 SGHTA, CDR2 FQGNSA.

As DNA, the CDR3 is TGTGCCAGCAGGCTAGGGACAGGGACTGATAATTCACCCCTCCACTTT. Translated: CASRLGTGTDNSPLHF. The genes are TRBV27 and TRBJ1-6, with TRBD1 matching 9 bases. The CDR3 length is 16 residues. The V gene end was trimmed by 6 bases and the J gene end by 5 bases; junction bases not matched to a gene: 8. From germline, CDR1 is MNHEY and CDR2 SMNVEV (reference sequence).

V and J are TRBV27 and TRBJ2-7, with 7 bases lining up with TRBD1. Germline V gives CDR1 MNHEY, CDR2 SMNVEV (reference sequence). The CDR3 covers 13 residues. V gave up 6 bases and J gave up 5 bases; unmatched junction bases: 7. The CDR3, as DNA: TGTGCCAGCAGGCGAACAGGGGCGGACGAGCAGTACTTC. Its translation: CASRRTGADEQYF.

This chain uses TRBV5-4 with TRBJ1-3; possible D gene TRBD1, 6 bases. There are 16 residues in the CDR3. V lost 6 bases, J lost 0 bases, and 16 bases lay in between. CDR1 and CDR2 (germline): SGHNT, YYREEE (reference sequence). Here the CDR3 DNA reads TGTGCCAGCACCATGAGGGGGGGATACTCTGGAAACACCATATATTTT. This sequence encodes CASTMRGGYSGNTIYF.

The rearrangement uses TRBV4-2 and TRBJ2-1; TRBD2 matches at 7 bases. The CDR3 loop spans 15 amino acids. The germline V gene encodes CDR1 LGHNA and CDR2 YNFKEQ. With 0 bases clipped from V and 5 bases from J, the junction kept 4 bases outside the gene matches. As DNA, the CDR3 is TGTGCCAGCAGCCAAGATGGAACTAGCGACAATGAGCAGTTCTTC. Translation: CASSQDGTSDNEQFF.

This chain links TRBV6-6 with TRBJ2-2, with D unclear. Trimming pared 0 bases from V and 5 bases from J, leaving 10 bases between. Germline V gene data show CDR1 as MNHNY and CDR2 as SVGAGI (reference sequence). The CDR3 covers 15 residues. The CDR3 is CASSYSRPSTGELFF. The CDR3 DNA is TGTGCCAGCAGTTACTCGAGGCCTAGTACCGGGGAGCTGTTTTTT.

V usage is TRBV7-9 and J usage is TRBJ1-2, with TRBD1 matching 8 bases. Germline CDR1 and CDR2: SEHNR and FQNEAQ (reference sequence). V lost 5 bases and J lost 4; bases outside the gene matches: 9. This CDR3 spans 15 amino acids. The chain's CDR3 is CASSRPTGGFYGYTF. CDR3 DNA: TGTGCCAGCAGCCGACCCACAGGGGGATTCTATGGCTACACCTTC.

With regard to this clone: Other DNA sequences of this sample code for an identical CDR3. The V and J genes are TRBV7-2 and TRBJ1-2, with 9 nucleotides matching TRBD1. Trimming took 5 bases from V and 5 from J; bases not matched to a gene: 3. The CDR3 loop spans 13 amino acids. CDR1 and CDR2 (germline): SGHTA, FQGNSA. The DNA of the CDR3 is TGTGCCAGCAGCCTGGGACAGGGATATGGCTACACCTTC. Protein product: CASSLGQGYGYTF.

The rearrangement joins TRBV9 to TRBJ1-2; D unclear. Germline V gene sequence: CDR1 SGDLS, CDR2 YYNGEE. The CDR3 is 13 residues long. V was cut by 4 bases and J by 5 bases, with 12 bases left in between. This chain's CDR3 is CASSPPVGYGYTF. The CDR3 DNA reads TGTGCCAGCAGCCCTCCCGTCGGGTATGGCTACACCTTC.

The V and J genes are TRBV9 and TRBJ2-3; 10 bases are a match to TRBD1. Trimming at V came to 4 bases and at J to 6 bases, leaving 11 bases not matched to a gene. Looked up from germline, CDR1 is SGDLS and CDR2 is YYNGEE. The CDR3 sequence is 16 residues long. The CDR3 DNA follows: TGTGCCAGCAGCCAAGTCGGGACAGGGGATTTGGATACGCAGTATTTT. Translated: CASSQVGTGDLDTQYF.

This clone was seen just once. The genes are TRBV6-2 or TRBV6-3 and TRBJ2-1; 10 bases align to TRBD2. J was trimmed by 2 bases and V by 6 bases; bases with no gene match: 7. This CDR3 contains 16 residues. Germline values: CDR1 MNHEY, CDR2 SVGEGT. The CDR3 DNA follows: TGTGCCAGCAGCACCAGCCTAGCGGGAGCCTACAATGAGCAGTTCTTC. It is translated as CASSTSLAGAYNEQFF.

V and J are TRBV25-1 and TRBJ2-1, with unresolved D. Deletions cut 3 bases from V and 4 bases from J, with 13 bases between. Germline V gene data show CDR1 as MGHDK and CDR2 as SYGVNS. The length of the CDR3 is 15 residues. CDR3 loop: CASSEQEFMYNEQFF. The CDR3 DNA reads as TGTGCCAGCAGTGAGCAGGAATTTATGTACAATGAGCAGTTCTTC. The full variable domain, rest sourced from reference TRBV25-1 and TRBJ2-1, is EADIYQTPRYLVIGTGKKITLECSQTMGHDKMYWYQQDPGMELHLIHYSYGVNSTEKGDLSSESTVSRIRTEHFPLTLESARPSHTSQYLCASSEQEFMYNEQFFGPGTRLTVL.

The gene calls are TRBV19 and TRBJ1-1; D gene uncertain. Germline CDR1 and CDR2: LNHDA and SQIVND (reference sequence). This CDR3 comprises 12 residues. Trimming shortened V by 1 base and J by 6 bases, and 6 bases separated the two germline ends. The CDR3 protein is CASSIGTAEAFF. The CDR3 DNA reads as TGTGCCAGTAGTATAGGGACTGCTGAAGCTTTCTTT.

The V call is TRBV19, the J call TRBJ1-6, with 9 nucleotides matching TRBD1. Germline V lookup: CDR1 LNHDA, CDR2 SQIVND (reference sequence). The CDR3 contains 15 residues. With V trimmed by 5 bases and J by 10 bases, 9 bases remained unmatched. DNA for the CDR3: TGTGCCAGTAGTTCCCAGACAGGGGGAGGCTCACCCCTCCACTTT. Translated, it gives CASSSQTGGGSPLHF.

This clone was observed a few times. This sequence joins TRBV4-1 and TRBJ2-7, with 9 nucleotides matching TRBD2. Germline values: CDR1 MGHRA, CDR2 YSYEKL. CDR3 length: 13 amino acids. V lost 5 bases to trimming and J lost 6 bases; unmatched junction nucleotides: 5. DNA of the CDR3: TGCGCCAGCAGCTTGGCGGGAGGGCGCGAGCAGTACTTC. This codes for CASSLAGGREQYF.

The CDR3 DNA follows: TGTGCCAGCAGTGAAAGGCTTACGGGACTAGCGGGAGAGAATGAGCAGTTCTTC. Its protein product is CASSERLTGLAGENEQFF. This rearrangement joins TRBV6-1 to TRBJ2-1; 14 bases align to TRBD2. J lost 7 bases, V lost 2 bases, and 10 bases had no gene match. This CDR3 is 18 amino acids long. Per germline, CDR1 MNHNS and CDR2 SASEGT.

V is TRBV2 and J is TRBJ2-3; 7 bases map to TRBD1. The V gene's germline CDR1 is SNHLY and CDR2 FYNNEI. With 7 bases clipped from V and 5 bases from J, the junction kept 9 bases outside the gene matches. The CDR3 is made up of 14 amino acids. The CDR3 coding sequence is TGTGCCAGCATCTATGACAGGGTAAAAGATACGCAGTATTTT. It codes for CASIYDRVKDTQYF.

The chain employs TRBV27 and TRBJ2-5; 10 positions match TRBD2. V dropped 5 bases and J dropped 1; count of bases not matched to a gene: 10. The CDR3 totals 17 residues. Germline assignment: CDR1 MNHEY and CDR2 SMNVEV (reference sequence). Written as DNA, the CDR3 is TGTGCCAGCAGTCCCCATAAACTAGCGGGACCCCAAGAGACCCAGTACTTC. Translating gives CASSPHKLAGPQETQYF.

The rearrangement links TRBV30 to TRBJ1-1; D is uncertain. Deletions cut 0 bases from V and 1 base from J, with 9 bases between. CDR3 length equals 14 residues. Germline V gives CDR1 GTSNPN, CDR2 SVGIG (reference sequence). Written as DNA, the CDR3 is TGTGCCTGGAGTGTAGTCAGGCCGAACACTGAAGCTTTCTTT. Protein sequence: CAWSVVRPNTEAFF.

V gene TRBV6-5 combines with J gene TRBJ1-1, with 8 positions matching TRBD1. J was trimmed by 6 bases and V by 7 bases; bases with no gene match: 10. Germline loops: CDR1 MNHEY, CDR2 SVGAGI. This CDR3 comprises 14 residues. CDR3 nucleotide sequence: TGTGCCAGCATTCCAGGGGGCGTGGGCTCTGAAGCTTTCTTT. Encoded protein: CASIPGGVGSEAFF.

The J gene is TRBJ1-1, the V gene TRBV24-1, with 7 positions matching TRBD1. V was clipped by 7 bases and J by 1 base; unmatched bases: 5. CDR1 and CDR2 from the germline V gene are KGHDR and SFDVKD. CDR3 size: 14 residues. The CDR3 DNA sequence: TGTGCCACCAGCTCAGGGGGAAAGAACACTGAAGCTTTCTTT. It translates to CATSSGGKNTEAFF.

A note on this clone: The junction does not match germline at one end; this may be a read error. The V and J genes are TRBV19 and TRBJ2-2; D is unresolved. The CDR3 sequence is 15 residues long. Germline V gene sequence: CDR1 LNHDA, CDR2 SQIVND (reference sequence). CDR3 protein: CASSIVTTKTGELFF. CDR3 in DNA: TGTGCCAGTAGTATAGTCACAACGAAGACCGGGGAGCTGTTTTTT.

This chain uses TRBV7-2 with TRBJ1-2; 7 nucleotides align to TRBD1. Germline lookup yields CDR1 SGHTA and CDR2 FQGNSA. The CDR3 is made up of 16 amino acids. After removal of 5 bases from V and 0 bases from J, the junction contained 9 bases not matched to a gene. CDR3 DNA sequence: TGTGCCAGCAGCCCCTGGGGACAGCGAGCTAACTATGGCTACACCTTC. Its protein product is CASSPWGQRANYGYTF.